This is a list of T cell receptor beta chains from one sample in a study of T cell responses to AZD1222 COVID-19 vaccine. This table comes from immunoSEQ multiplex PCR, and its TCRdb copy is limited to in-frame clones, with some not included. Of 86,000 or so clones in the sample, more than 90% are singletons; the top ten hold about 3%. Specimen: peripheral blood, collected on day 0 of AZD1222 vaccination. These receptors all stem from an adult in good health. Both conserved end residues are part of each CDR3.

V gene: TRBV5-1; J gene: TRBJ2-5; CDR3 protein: CASSPAGEETQYF
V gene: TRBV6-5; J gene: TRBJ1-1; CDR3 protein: CATSSAGAYTEAFF
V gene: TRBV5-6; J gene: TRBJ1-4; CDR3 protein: CASSVGGPDEKLFF
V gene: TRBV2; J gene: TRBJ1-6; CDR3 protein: CATTEGSWNSPLHF
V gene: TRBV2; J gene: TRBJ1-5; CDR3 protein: CASSEARGTSNQPQHF
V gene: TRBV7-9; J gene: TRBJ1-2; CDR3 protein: CASSLGDRKGYGYTF
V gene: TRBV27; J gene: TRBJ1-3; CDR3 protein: CASSRTGPGNTIYF
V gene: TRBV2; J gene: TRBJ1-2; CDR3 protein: CASKWWIDYGYTF
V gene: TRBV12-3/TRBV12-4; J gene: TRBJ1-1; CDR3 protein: CASSLSLNTEAFF
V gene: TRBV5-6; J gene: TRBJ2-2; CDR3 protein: CASSLVASGGPPGELFF
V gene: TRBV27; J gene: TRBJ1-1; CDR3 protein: CASRRRGTEAFF
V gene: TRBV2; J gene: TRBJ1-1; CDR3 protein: CASSDGTVSTEAFF